This T cell receptor beta chain was documented in a study of blood T cells in healthy people across ages. Study observations and caveats: Diversity was higher, and naive CD4+ cells more numerous, in long-lived donors than in aged donors. Older age coincided with a roughly linear decline in TCR beta diversity per million T cells.

A second PCR, run for 7 to 11 cycles, used a sample-barcoded 5' primer plus a J-beta primer mix. A single record per CDR3 protein comes from TCRdb applying MiXCR to the 5' RACE reads. The data show fewer than 2,000,000 distinct CDR3 sequences, 39% seen once. This clonotype came up a few times. Its specificity is unknown. Germline assignment: CDR1 KGHDR and CDR2 SFDVKD. The CDR3 loop spans 16 amino acids. The trim removed 6 bases at V and 3 bases at J, leaving 8 bases unmatched. The chain couples TRBV24-1 to TRBJ2-1; 9 bases match TRBD2. This TCR came from a human donor in good health. Sequencing used blood. The CDR3 sequence: CATSSLAGDLYNEQFF. In DNA form, the CDR3 reads TGTGCCACCAGTTCATTAGCGGGGGACCTCTACAATGAGCAGTTCTTC.